This T cell receptor (beta chain) comes out of a study of shared clonotypes between healthy human individuals. Study information: CD4 naive and CD4 memory each took three plates per donor, while CD8 naive took two and CD8 memory one. General study findings and limits: Tissues were not sampled, only blood, and their repertoires likely differ. Though the depth was large, rarefaction showed that sorted-subset sequencing was incomplete.

Germline CDR1 and CDR2: MNHEY and SMNVEV (reference sequence). V was clipped by 3 bases and J by 0 bases, with 15 bases between them. CDR3 length equals 18 residues. A word on this clone: The antigen remains unidentified.

Profiling relied on immunoSEQ multiplex PCR, and the TCRdb table lists in-frame clones only, not all of them. This table has roughly 2.5 million clones, approximately 90% appearing once. The study enrolled healthy HIV-negative adults without recent acute infections or vaccinations as donors. The specimen was naive CD4+ T cells sorted from blood. As to subset: CD45RA+ positively selected. The sequence came from a man younger than 35 in good health. The V call is TRBV27, the J call TRBJ2-6, with D possibly being TRBD2 (5 bases). CDR3 sequence (DNA): TGTGCCAGCAGTTTCCGGGCCAGCGGTTTCTCTGGGGCCAACGTCCTGACTTTC. Translated, it gives CASSFRASGFSGANVLTF. The full variable domain, with the rest looked up from reference TRBV27 and TRBJ2-6, is EAQVTQNPRYLITVTGKKLTVTCSQNMNHEYMSWYRQDPGLGLRQIYYSMNVEVTDKGDVPEGYKVSRKEKRNFPLILESPSPNQTSLYFCASSFRASGFSGANVLTFGAGSRLTVL.